This T cell receptor beta chain was documented in a study of blood T cell repertoires in COVID-19. Study at large: The analysed material was cDNA or gDNA that came from T cells, B-cell-depleted T cells, or PBMCs.

Assay: immunoSEQ multiplex PCR; the TCRdb copy retains only in-frame clones and omits some. The sample shows approximately 150,000 clones, approximately 85% of them seen only once. CDR3 length: 14 amino acids. CDR1 and CDR2 (germline): SGHKS, YYEKEE (reference sequence). Germline trimming cut 6 bases from V and 7 bases from J; bases unmatched to any gene: 8. The clonotype originates from a human donor with acute or convalescent COVID-19. The donor label of this sample is uncertain. The specimen sequenced was peripheral blood. The J gene is TRBJ1-4, the V gene TRBV5-5; 8 bases are shared with TRBD1. CDR3 protein: CASTQTGAGEKLFF. CDR3 nucleotides: TGTGCCAGCACCCAGACAGGGGCTGGTGAAAAACTGTTTTTT.